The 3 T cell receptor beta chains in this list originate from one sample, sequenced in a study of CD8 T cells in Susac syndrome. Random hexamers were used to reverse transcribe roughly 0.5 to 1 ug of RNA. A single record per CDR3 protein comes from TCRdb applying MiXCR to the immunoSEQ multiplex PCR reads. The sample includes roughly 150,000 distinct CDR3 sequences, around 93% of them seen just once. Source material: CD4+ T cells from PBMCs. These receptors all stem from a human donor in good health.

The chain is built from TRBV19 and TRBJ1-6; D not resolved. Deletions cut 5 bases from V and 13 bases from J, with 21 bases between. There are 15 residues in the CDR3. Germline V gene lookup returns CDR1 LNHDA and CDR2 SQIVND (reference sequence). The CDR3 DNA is TGTGCCAGTAGTCACAAGGCCCGGACGGAAACTCCCCTCCACTTT. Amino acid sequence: CASSHKARTETPLHF.

CDR3: CASSLELRGRSGNTIYF. The CDR3, as DNA: TGTGCCAGCAGCTTAGAACTGCGAGGACGCTCTGGAAACACCATATATTTT. This chain links TRBV7-9 with TRBJ1-3; no definite D call. Trimming stripped 1 base from V and 0 bases from J, with 13 bases between. This CDR3 contains 17 residues. Per germline, CDR1 SEHNR and CDR2 FQNEAQ (reference sequence).

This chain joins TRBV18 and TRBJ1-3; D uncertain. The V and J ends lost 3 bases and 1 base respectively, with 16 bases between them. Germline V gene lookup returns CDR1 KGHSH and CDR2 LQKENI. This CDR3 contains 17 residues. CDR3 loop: CASSPDVGPRSGNTIYF. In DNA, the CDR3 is TGTGCCAGCTCACCCGACGTAGGGCCTAGATCTGGAAACACCATATATTTT.